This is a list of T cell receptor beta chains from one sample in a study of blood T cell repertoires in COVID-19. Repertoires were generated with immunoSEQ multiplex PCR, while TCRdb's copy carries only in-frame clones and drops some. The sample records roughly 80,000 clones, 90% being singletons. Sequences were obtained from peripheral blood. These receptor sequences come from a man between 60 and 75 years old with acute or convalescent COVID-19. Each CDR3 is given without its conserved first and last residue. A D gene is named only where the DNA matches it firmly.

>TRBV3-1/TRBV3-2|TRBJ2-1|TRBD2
ASSPSGGSEQF
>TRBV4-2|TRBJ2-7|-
ASSQDFIGYEQY
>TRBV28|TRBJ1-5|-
ASSLSLGVGNQPQH
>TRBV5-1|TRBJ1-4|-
ASRLVATNEKLF
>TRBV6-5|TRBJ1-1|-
ASSQTGVTEAF
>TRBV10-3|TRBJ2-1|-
AISGAGRTEVYNEQF
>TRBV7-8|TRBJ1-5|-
ASSPGSLGGNQPQH
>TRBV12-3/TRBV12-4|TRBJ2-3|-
ASSRPSTDTQY
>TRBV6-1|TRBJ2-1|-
ASSETIGATNEQF
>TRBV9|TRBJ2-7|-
ASSVQAGPSYEQY
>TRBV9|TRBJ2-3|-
ASSPVLDTQY
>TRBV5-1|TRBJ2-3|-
ASSFQGLSTDTQY
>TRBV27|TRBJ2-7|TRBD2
ASSLGTSGNYEQY
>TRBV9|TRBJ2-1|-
ASSVATGGYNEQF
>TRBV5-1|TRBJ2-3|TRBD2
ASSPGLAGGRDTQY
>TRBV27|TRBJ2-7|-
ASSLSALGFYEQY
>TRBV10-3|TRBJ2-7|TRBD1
AIWGQGVDEQY
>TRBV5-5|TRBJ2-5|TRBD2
ASTGGVLETQY
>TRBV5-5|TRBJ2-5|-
ASSFTEETQY
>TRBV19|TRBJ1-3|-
ASSPSRRSGNTIY
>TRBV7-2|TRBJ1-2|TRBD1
ASSPGGTGGNYGYT
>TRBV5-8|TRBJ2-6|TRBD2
ASSSTSGSSGANVLT
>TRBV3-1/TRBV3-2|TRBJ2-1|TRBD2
ASSQDGGSNEQF
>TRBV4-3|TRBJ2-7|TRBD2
ASSQDRQGSGLLYEQY
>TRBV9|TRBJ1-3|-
ASSDGGTGNTIY
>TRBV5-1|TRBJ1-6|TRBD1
ASSHNRGYNSPLH
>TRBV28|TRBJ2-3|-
ASSLSGQEGTDTQY
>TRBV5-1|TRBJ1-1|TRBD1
ASRPDREAF
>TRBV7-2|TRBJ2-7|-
ASSLALSEAYEQY
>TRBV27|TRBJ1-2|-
ASRSGGLGYT
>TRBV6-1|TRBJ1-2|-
ASSEALTAYGYT